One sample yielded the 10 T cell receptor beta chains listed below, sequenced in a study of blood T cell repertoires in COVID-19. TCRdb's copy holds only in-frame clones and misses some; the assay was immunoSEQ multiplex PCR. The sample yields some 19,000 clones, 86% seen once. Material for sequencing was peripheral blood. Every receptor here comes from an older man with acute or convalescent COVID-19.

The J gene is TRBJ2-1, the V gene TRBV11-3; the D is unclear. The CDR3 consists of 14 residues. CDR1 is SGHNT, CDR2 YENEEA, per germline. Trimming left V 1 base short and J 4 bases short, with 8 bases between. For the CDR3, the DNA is TGTGCCAGCAGCTTAGGGGCCCAGTACAATGAGCAGTTCTTC. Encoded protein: CASSLGAQYNEQFF.

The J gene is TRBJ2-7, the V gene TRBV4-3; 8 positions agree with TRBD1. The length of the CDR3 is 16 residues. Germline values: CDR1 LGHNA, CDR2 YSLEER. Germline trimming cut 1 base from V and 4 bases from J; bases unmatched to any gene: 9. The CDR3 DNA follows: TGCGCCAGCAGCCAAGGACAGGGGCCGCTTACTTACGAGCAGTACTTC. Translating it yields CASSQGQGPLTYEQYF.

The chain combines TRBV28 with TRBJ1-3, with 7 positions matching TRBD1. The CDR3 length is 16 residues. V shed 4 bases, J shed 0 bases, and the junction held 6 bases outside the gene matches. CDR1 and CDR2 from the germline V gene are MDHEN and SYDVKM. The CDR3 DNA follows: TGTGCCAGCAGTTGGACAGGACCGTTCTCTGGAAACACCATATATTTT. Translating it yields CASSWTGPFSGNTIYF.

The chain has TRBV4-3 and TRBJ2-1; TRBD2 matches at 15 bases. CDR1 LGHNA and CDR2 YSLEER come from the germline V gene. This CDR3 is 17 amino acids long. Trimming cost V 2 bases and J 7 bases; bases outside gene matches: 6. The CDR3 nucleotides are TGCGCCAGCAGCCAATTCGGACTAGCGGGAGGGGGTAATGAGCAGTTCTTC. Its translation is CASSQFGLAGGGNEQFF.

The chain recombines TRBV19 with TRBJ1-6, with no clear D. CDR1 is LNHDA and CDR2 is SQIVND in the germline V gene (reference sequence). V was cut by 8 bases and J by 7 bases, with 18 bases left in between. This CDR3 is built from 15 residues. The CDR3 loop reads CASREPGPENSPLHF. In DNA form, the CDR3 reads TGTGCCAGTCGTGAGCCGGGTCCGGAAAATTCACCCCTCCACTTT.

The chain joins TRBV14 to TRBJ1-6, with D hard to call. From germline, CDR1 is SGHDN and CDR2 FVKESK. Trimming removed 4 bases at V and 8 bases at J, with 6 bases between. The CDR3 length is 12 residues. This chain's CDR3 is CASSPGDSPLHF. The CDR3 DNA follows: TGTGCCAGCAGCCCGGGTGATTCACCCCTCCACTTT.

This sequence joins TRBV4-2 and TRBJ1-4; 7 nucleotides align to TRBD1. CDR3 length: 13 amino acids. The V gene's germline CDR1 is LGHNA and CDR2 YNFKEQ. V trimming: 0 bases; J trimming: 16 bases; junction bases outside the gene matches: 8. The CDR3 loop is CASSQDLGQLTFF. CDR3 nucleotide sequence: TGTGCCAGCAGCCAAGATCTGGGACAGTTGACGTTTTTT.

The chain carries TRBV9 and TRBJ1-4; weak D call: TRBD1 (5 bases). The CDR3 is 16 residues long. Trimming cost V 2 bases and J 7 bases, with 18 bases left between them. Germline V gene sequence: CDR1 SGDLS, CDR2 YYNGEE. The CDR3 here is CASSVGPGGSSEKLFF. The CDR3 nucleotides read TGTGCCAGCAGCGTGGGACCGGGAGGGAGTAGTGAAAAACTGTTTTTT.

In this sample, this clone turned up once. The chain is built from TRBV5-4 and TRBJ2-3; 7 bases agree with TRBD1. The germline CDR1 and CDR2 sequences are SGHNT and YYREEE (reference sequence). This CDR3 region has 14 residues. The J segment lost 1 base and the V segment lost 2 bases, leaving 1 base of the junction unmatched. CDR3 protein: CASSLDRGTDTQYF. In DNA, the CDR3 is TGTGCCAGCAGCTTAGACAGGGGCACAGATACGCAGTATTTT.

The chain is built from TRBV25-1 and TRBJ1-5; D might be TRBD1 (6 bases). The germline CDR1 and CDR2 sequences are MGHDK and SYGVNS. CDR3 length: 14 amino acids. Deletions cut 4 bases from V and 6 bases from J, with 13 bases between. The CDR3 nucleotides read TGTGCCAGCAGTGGCACAGGGTTAAGTCAGCCCCAGCATTTT. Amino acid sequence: CASSGTGLSQPQHF.